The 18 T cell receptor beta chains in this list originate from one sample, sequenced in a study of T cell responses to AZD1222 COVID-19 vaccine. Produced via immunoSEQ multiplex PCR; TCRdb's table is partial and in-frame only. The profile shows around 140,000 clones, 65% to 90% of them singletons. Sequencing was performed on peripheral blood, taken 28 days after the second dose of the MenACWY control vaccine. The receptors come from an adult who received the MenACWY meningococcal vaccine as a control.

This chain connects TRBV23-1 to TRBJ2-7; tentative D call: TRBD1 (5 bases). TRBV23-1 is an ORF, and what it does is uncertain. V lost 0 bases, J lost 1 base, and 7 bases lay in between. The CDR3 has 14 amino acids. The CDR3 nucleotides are TGCGCCAGCAGTCAATCGTCAGGGTCCTACGAGCAGTACTTC. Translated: CASSQSSGSYEQYF.

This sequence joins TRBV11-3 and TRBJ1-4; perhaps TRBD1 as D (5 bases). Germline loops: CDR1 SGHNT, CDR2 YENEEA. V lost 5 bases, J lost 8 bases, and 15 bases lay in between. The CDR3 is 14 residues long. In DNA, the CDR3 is TGTGCCAGCAGCCCAGACACCCGGGGGGAAAAACTGTTTTTT. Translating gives CASSPDTRGEKLFF.

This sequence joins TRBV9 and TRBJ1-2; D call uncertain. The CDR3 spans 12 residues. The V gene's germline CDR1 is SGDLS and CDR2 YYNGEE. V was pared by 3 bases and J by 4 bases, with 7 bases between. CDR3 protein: CASSALSYGYTF. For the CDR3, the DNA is TGTGCCAGCAGCGCTCTCAGCTATGGCTACACCTTC.

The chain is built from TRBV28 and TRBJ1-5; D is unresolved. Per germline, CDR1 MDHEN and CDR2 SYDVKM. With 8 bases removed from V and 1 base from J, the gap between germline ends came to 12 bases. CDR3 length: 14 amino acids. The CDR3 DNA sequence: TGTGCCAGCGACGACTTTGGGAGCAATCAGCCCCAGCATTTT. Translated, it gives CASDDFGSNQPQHF.

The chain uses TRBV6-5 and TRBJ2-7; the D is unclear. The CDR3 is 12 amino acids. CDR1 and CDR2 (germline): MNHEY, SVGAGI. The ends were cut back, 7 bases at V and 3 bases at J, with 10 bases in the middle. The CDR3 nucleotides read TGTGCCAGCAACTCAGGTTACTACGAGCAGTACTTC. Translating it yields CASNSGYYEQYF.

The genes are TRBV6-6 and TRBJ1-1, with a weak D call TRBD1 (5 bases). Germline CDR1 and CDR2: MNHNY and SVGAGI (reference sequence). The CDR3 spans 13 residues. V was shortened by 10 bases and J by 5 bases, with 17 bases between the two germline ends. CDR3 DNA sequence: TGTGCCACGACAGCGGGGCGAACGACTGAAGCTTTCTTT. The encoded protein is CATTAGRTTEAFF.

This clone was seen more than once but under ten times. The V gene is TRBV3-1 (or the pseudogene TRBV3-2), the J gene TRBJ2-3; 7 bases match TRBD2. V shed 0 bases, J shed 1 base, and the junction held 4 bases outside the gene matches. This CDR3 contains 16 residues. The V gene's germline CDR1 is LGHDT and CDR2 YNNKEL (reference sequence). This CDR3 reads CASSQEGGGGTDTQYF. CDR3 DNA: TGTGCCAGCAGCCAAGAGGGCGGGGGTGGCACAGATACGCAGTATTTT.

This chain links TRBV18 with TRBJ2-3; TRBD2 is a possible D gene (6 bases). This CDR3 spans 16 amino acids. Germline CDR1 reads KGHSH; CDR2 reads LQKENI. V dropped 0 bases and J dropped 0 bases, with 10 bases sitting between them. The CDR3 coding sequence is TGTGCCAGCTCACCACCAACTAGCTTTAGCACAGATACGCAGTATTTT. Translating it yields CASSPPTSFSTDTQYF.

The CDR3 DNA reads TGTGCCAGCAGCTTAAGGGATGAAAGGGGTAATGAGCAGTTCTTC. Translating gives CASSLRDERGNEQFF. The V and J genes are TRBV7-9 and TRBJ2-1; a weak D match, TRBD1 (5 bases). V was pared by 2 bases and J by 7 bases, with 15 bases between. The CDR3 spans 15 residues. In germline, CDR1 is SEHNR, CDR2 FQNEAQ (reference sequence).

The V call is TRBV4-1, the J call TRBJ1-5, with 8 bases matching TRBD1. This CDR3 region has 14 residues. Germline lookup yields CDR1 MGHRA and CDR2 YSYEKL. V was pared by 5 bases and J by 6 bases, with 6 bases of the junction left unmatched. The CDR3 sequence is CASSSGQGGQPQHF. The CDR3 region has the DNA TGCGCCAGCAGCTCAGGACAGGGAGGTCAGCCCCAGCATTTT.

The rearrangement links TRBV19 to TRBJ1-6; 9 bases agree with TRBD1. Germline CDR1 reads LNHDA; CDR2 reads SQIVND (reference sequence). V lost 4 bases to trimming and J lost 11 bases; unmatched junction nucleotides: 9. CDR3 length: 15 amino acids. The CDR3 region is CASSTAGTGFAPLHF. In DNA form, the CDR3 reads TGTGCCAGTAGTACCGCCGGGACAGGGTTTGCACCCCTCCACTTT.

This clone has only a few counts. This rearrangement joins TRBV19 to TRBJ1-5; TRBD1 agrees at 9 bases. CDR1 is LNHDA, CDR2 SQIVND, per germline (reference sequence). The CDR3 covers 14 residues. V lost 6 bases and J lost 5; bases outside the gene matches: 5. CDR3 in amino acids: CASRRTGEDQPQHF. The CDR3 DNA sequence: TGTGCCAGTAGGAGGACAGGGGAGGATCAGCCCCAGCATTTT.

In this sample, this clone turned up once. The CDR3, as DNA: TGTGCCAGCAGCCCTACTACGGGGCTGAAGGGCTACACCTTC. The encoded protein is CASSPTTGLKGYTF. The chain carries TRBV7-9 and TRBJ1-2, with D possibly matching TRBD1 (5 bases). Trimming stripped 5 bases from V and 8 bases from J, with 18 bases between. The CDR3 consists of 14 residues. CDR1 and CDR2 (germline): SEHNR, FQNEAQ (reference sequence).

CDR3 nucleotides: TGTGCCAGCAGTTTGGCGGGAGCCAAAAACATTCAGTACTTC. Its translation: CASSLAGAKNIQYF. The chain employs TRBV28 and TRBJ2-4; the D gene is possibly TRBD2 (5 bases). V was cut by 3 bases and J by 0 bases, with 6 bases left in between. CDR1 and CDR2 from the germline V gene are MDHEN and SYDVKM. The CDR3 contains 14 residues.

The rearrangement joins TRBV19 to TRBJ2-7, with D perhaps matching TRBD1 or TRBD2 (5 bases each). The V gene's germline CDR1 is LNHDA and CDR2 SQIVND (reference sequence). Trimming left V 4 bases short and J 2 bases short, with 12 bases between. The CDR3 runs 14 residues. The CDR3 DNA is TGTGCCAGTAGTAGTCTTTTGGGGGCCTACGAGCAGTACTTC. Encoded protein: CASSSLLGAYEQYF.

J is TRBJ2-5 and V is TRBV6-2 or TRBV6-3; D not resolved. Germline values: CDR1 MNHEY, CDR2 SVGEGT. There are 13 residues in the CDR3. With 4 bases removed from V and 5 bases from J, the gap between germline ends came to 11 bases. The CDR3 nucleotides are TGTGCCAGCAGTTCCCCTCCCCCCGAGACCCAGTACTTC. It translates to CASSSPPPETQYF.

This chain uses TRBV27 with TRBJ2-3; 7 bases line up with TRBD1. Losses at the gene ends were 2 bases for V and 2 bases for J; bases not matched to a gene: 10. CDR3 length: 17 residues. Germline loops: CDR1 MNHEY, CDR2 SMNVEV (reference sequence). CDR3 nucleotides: TGTGCCAGCAGTTTAAAAGGTCCGCAGGGGGACACAGATACGCAGTATTTT. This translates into CASSLKGPQGDTDTQYF.

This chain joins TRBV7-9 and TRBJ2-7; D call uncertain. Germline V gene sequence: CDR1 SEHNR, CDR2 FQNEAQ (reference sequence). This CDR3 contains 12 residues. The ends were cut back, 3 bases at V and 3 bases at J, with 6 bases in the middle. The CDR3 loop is CASSLSFYEQYF. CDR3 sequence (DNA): TGTGCCAGCAGCTTGAGTTTCTACGAGCAGTACTTC.